A single sample is the source of the 15 T cell receptor beta chains below, sequenced in a study of identical twins. Each CDR3 protein gets one entry after TCRdb re-called the 5' RACE reads with MiXCR. This table holds around 530,000 distinct CDR3 sequences, 15% found once. A further study also used this sample, focusing on yellow fever vaccine responses in identical twins.

Sequencing was done on a sample of CD4+ T cells sorted from blood. The origin of the receptors is a woman aged 18-30 years in good health.

The V call is TRBV12-3 or TRBV12-4, the J call TRBJ2-2; TRBD2 might be the D (6 bases). This CDR3 has 13 amino acids. Trimming shortened V by 3 bases and J by 7 bases, and 9 bases separated the two germline ends. The CDR3 spells CASSLPGGGELFF. CDR3 sequence (DNA): TGTGCCAGCAGTTTGCCCGGGGGCGGGGAGCTGTTTTTT.

This clonotype appeared a few times. This rearrangement joins TRBV20-1 to TRBJ1-1; D not certain. Germline V gene sequence: CDR1 DFQATT, CDR2 SNEGSKA (reference sequence). Trimming took off 4 bases at V and 6 bases at J, with 18 bases between the two ends. The CDR3 is 14 amino acids. The CDR3 DNA reads TGCAGTGCTAAATTCCTTTCGCCGAGCGCTGAAGCTTTCTTT. Its protein is CSAKFLSPSAEAFF.

For this clonotype: It is unclear where the CDR3 begins or ends on the DNA, so no DNA is shown, and the CDR3 is as TCRdb lists it. The chain links TRBV2 to TRBJ2-1; the D call of TRBD1 is as the table states it, not checked on the DNA. The CDR3 length equals 15 residues, ends included. Looked up from germline, CDR1 is SNHLY and CDR2 is FYNNEI. The CDR3 is CASGQGESSSSGWFF.

This clonotype was counted a few times. The V gene is TRBV12-3 or TRBV12-4, the J gene TRBJ2-3; D gene uncertain. This CDR3 contains 14 residues. Trimming stripped 6 bases from V and 2 bases from J, with 12 bases between. The CDR3 sequence is CASSPSALTDTQYF. DNA for the CDR3: TGTGCCAGCAGCCCGTCAGCGCTCACAGATACGCAGTATTTT.

This clonotype was seen more than once but under ten times. V and J are TRBV5-1 and TRBJ2-4; 12 nucleotides agree with TRBD2. The CDR3 runs to 18 residues. The trim removed 0 bases at V and 0 bases at J, leaving 4 bases unmatched. Germline lookup yields CDR1 SGHRS and CDR2 YFSETQ. This chain's CDR3 is CASSLDLAGGVAKNIQYF. The CDR3 DNA sequence: TGCGCCAGCAGCTTGGATCTAGCGGGAGGGGTAGCCAAAAACATTCAGTACTTC.

This clonotype turned up a few times. The V and J genes are TRBV5-1 and TRBJ2-1; 7 bases line up with TRBD1. Germline V gives CDR1 SGHRS, CDR2 YFSETQ. The CDR3 length is 13 residues. With 5 bases clipped from V and 5 bases from J, the junction kept 4 bases outside the gene matches. The CDR3 is CASRTGQNNEQFF. The CDR3 nucleotides read TGCGCCAGCAGAACGGGACAGAACAATGAGCAGTTCTTC.

The chain links TRBV6-5 to TRBJ2-1, with D possibly being TRBD1 or TRBD2 (5 bases each). The germline gives CDR1 MNHEY, CDR2 SVGAGI. CDR3 length: 15 residues. Trimming left V 3 bases short and J 6 bases short, with 15 bases between. CDR3 in amino acids: CASSYSGTLGNEQFF. DNA for the CDR3: TGTGCCAGCAGTTATTCCGGGACGCTTGGCAATGAGCAGTTCTTC.

The sample holds a few counts of this clonotype. The genes are TRBV10-3 and TRBJ2-6; D not resolved. The CDR3 totals 16 residues. CDR1 is ENHRY, CDR2 SYGVKD, per germline. V shed 1 base and J shed 4 bases, with 11 bases lying between them. As DNA, the CDR3 is TGTGCCATCAGTGAGTTGGTGCACACCGGGGCCAACGTCCTGACTTTC. Translated: CAISELVHTGANVLTF.

The chain carries TRBV6-1 and TRBJ2-3; D might be TRBD2 (5 bases). The CDR3 has 15 amino acids. Trimming removed 7 bases from V and 5 bases from J, with 19 bases in between. The germline V gene encodes CDR1 MNHNS and CDR2 SASEGT. The CDR3 is CASTPSRDYRDTQYF. For the CDR3, the DNA is TGTGCCAGCACTCCAAGTAGAGACTACAGAGATACGCAGTATTTT.

This clonotype came up a few times. V gene TRBV7-2 combines with J gene TRBJ2-1, with 11 bases that match TRBD2. With 5 bases clipped from V and 9 bases from J, the junction kept 12 bases outside the gene matches. This CDR3 spans 16 amino acids. The germline V gene encodes CDR1 SGHTA and CDR2 FQGNSA. CDR3 in DNA: TGTGCCAGCAGCCCGATTATAGCGGGGGGGTGGGGTGAGCAGTTCTTC. Translation: CASSPIIAGGWGEQFF.

This chain links TRBV12-3 or TRBV12-4 with TRBJ1-1; unclear D gene. With 6 bases removed from V and 0 bases from J, the gap between germline ends came to 14 bases. The CDR3 runs to 15 residues. CDR3 DNA: TGTGCCAGCAGCTCCTCCGAGGGCCTGAACACTGAAGCTTTCTTT. It yields the protein CASSSSEGLNTEAFF.

The chain carries TRBV7-9 and TRBJ1-1; D is ambiguous. Trimming took off 4 bases at V and 6 bases at J, with 9 bases between the two ends. Germline V CDR1 and CDR2: SEHNR, FQNEAQ (reference sequence). This CDR3 is built from 12 residues. The CDR3 nucleotides read TGTGCCAGCAGCTCGGTGGCGGCTGAAGCTTTCTTT. The encoded protein is CASSSVAAEAFF.

This clonotype was counted only a few times. The chain combines TRBV21-1 with TRBJ1-4; the listed D gene, TRBD1, was not tested against the DNA. TRBV21-1 corresponds to a pseudogene. The CDR3 runs to 14 residues. The CDR3 reads CASSRGDRDEKLFF. For the CDR3, the DNA is TGTGCCAGCAGCAGGGGGGACAGGGATGAAAAACTGTTTTTT.

This clonotype was counted only a few times. The J gene is TRBJ2-1, the V gene TRBV29-1; D is unresolved. The CDR3 runs to 14 residues. With 5 bases removed from V and 0 bases from J, the gap between germline ends came to 11 bases. The germline gives CDR1 SQVTM, CDR2 ANQGSEA. The CDR3 region has the DNA TGCAGCGTTAAAAAAGGGTTCTCCTACAATGAGCAGTTCTTC. Its translation is CSVKKGFSYNEQFF.

J is TRBJ2-1 and V is TRBV3-1, with a weak D call TRBD2 (6 bases). Trimming shortened V by 0 bases and J by 10 bases, and 16 bases separated the two germline ends. CDR1 and CDR2 from the germline V gene are LGHDT and YNNKEL (reference sequence). There are 15 residues in the CDR3. The CDR3 nucleotides read TGTGCCAGCAGCCAAGATGGGTTCAGCGGGCCCGAGCAGTTCTTC. Translation: CASSQDGFSGPEQFF.